This TCR beta chain was captured in a study of cytomegalovirus exposure and HLA in healthy donors (TCRdb year 2017). As for the study more broadly: An earlier analysis of about 530 of the donors reported 276 Gb of sequence data and 95 million to 120 million unique TCR beta sequences obtained from approximately 180 million T cells. In an earlier analysis of roughly 580 of the donors, high-throughput TCR beta sequencing was used to judge whether each TCR beta V gene segment behaved as functional or pseudogenic. About five DR-DQ haplotypes were handled as single units for association and clustering, since linkage in the cohort was strong. In addition to the first cohort of 666 subjects, a separate validation cohort of under 150 different subjects was used. The number of donors typed differed by locus, with about 629-640 for A, B, C, DRB1 and DQB1, roughly 520 for DQA1, about 610 for DPA1, and around 450 for DPB1. About 300 gigabases of sequencing data and around 87 million unique TCR sequences were included in an early release covering several hundred HLA-typed donors. In a later analysis, previously published TCR beta repertoires from fewer than 750 donors were re-analyzed and high-resolution HLA genotyping was added so that TCR occurrence patterns could be studied. High-throughput TCR immunosequencing, statistical association of individual TCRs with disease status, and machine learning were combined to predict cytomegalovirus infection status. In a later genetic analysis, genome-wide SNP genotypes for 398 of the 666 donors were used, and that subset was treated as a discovery cohort. The study aimed to test whether signatures of past pathogen exposure could be identified by cataloging public T cell receptors. Of the roughly 390 genotyped donors, 81% were placed in the genetic ancestry cluster associated with self-reported Caucasian donors. On average, approximately 250,000 unique TCR beta nucleotide sequences were sequenced per donor among a few hundred genotyped donors of the cohort, with roughly 18% of those sequences being non-productive. Donor age, sex, ethnicity and CMV serostatus were collected together with the repertoire data. Class I and class II HLA loci were covered by the typing at four-digit resolution. In the later analysis, no new phenotypic data were used to find candidate immune exposures; instead, reliance was placed on TCR beta sequences and their occurrence across donors. The study profiled the T cell repertoires of 550 to 700 subjects by immunosequencing and related them to cytomegalovirus serostatus. All discovery cohort repertoires had been generated on a single sequencing platform.

Points on this clone: This receptor's antigen is unknown. Per-base qualities were not stored, and no clone one base away is much larger.

Beyond this particular receptor, the publication reports: The cohort was sequenced for TCR beta chains only, and without alpha or paired-chain data the features that could be detected were limited. Immune exposure information for the cohort was limited to CMV serostatus. A later analysis reported that several top co-occurrence clusters appeared linked to parvovirus B19, influenza, CMV and Epstein-Barr virus. A further reported finding was that TCR beta sequences accurately predicted the HLA-A and HLA-B alleles for most subjects in the first cohort. In the study, approximately 160 TCR beta chains were listed as associated with cytomegalovirus. Correlated functional status among segregating V segments might reflect linkage disequilibrium, but an unknown experimental factor could not be ruled out. Sequencing depth was assumed to be roughly uniform across donors in the presence/absence analyses, though that assumption may not hold. Compared with equally common non-associated chains, HLA-associated TCR beta chains in a later analysis were more clonally expanded and had lower generation probabilities. Compared with the roughly 700-donor mean, donors in an Asian-associated ancestry cluster had fewer N-insertions in productive TCRs, according to a later genetic analysis. Cytomegalovirus status was reported to be diagnosed by the classifier with high specificity and sensitivity in both the original and validation cohorts. In a later analysis, most CMV-associated TCR beta chains were found to appear HLA-restricted, with HLA associations seemingly driven largely by CMV exposure. When HLA alleles, especially DR and DQ, strongly co-occurred, TCR associations were difficult to assign to individual alleles. In a later genetic analysis, a missense DCLRE1C variant was associated with V-gene and J-gene trimming of TCR beta chains, and the association was replicated in an independent cohort. Three of the identified cytomegalovirus-associated TCR beta chains were confirmed in vitro to be specific for cytomegalovirus antigens. Some IMGT-functional V segments, including TRBV6-2 and TRBV6-3, could not be distinguished by the 87-base-pair reads and were therefore excluded. An earlier analysis of approximately 570 of the donors showed that most TCR beta V segments appeared in productive rearrangements either about 87% or about 30% of the time, which broadly matched IMGT annotations. According to a later analysis, TCR association rates differed among HLA loci, with DRB1 alleles showing the most associated TCRs and HLA-C alleles showing the fewest. A group of highly shared sequence variants was considered likely to be a technical artifact of the sequencing pipeline. Approximately 18 rarely observed V segments, including chromosome 9 orphons, were excluded from the earlier analysis of about 600 of the donors because counts were too low. HLA typing was unavailable for some donors at each locus, so association tests used only the typed subset. Across donors, most TCR sequences were observed very rarely, whereas some public TCRs were present in many individuals. At a false discovery rate of 0.05, a later analysis linked 15,000 to 20,000 TCR beta sequences to specific HLA alleles. According to the authors, the approach could potentially be generalized to other disease states and immunological phenotypes.

Inclusive of the bounding cysteine and phenylalanine, the CDR3 is 15 residues long. The entry retains the CDR3 DNA only, 45 bases that are in frame from base 1. Between the V and J ends, shortened by 6 bases and 4 bases respectively, the junction contains 19 bases. CDR1 and CDR2, looked up from the germline V gene, are KGHSH and LQKENI. The cohort consisted of more than 650 healthy bone marrow donors. At the time of sampling, every cohort member was nominally healthy, though immune exposures that went unrecorded were likely present. The donor tested CMV seropositive and was one of the 289 seropositive cohort members. Each donor provided a peripheral blood sample, and peripheral blood mononuclear cells were used for TCR beta sequencing. Genomic DNA was extracted from the blood cell samples with the Qiagen DNeasy Blood Extraction Kit. Libraries were built with the immunoSEQ multiplex PCR assay. For the multiplex PCR, a mixture combining 60 forward primers for TCR Vbeta segments and 13 reverse primers for TCR Jbeta segments was used. Amplification of the CDR3 region of rearranged TCR beta genes was performed with a multiplex PCR assay on genomic DNA. Amplified TCR beta libraries were sequenced as 87-base-pair reads on the Illumina HiSeq System. The published analysis was carried out like this. Across the 600 to 700 repertoires, a later analysis counted 75 million to 90 million unique TCR beta chains, around 10 million of which were shared by at least two donors. Raw reads were error-corrected and collapsed into unique sequences by a nearest-neighbor algorithm in which closely related sequences were merged to remove PCR and sequencing errors. Alignment of CDR3 sequences to IMGT reference sequences was used to assign V, D and J gene segments. Each retained sequence needed at least a six-nucleotide match to both a V gene segment and a J gene segment. Rearrangements were called productive when the CDR3 lacked stop codons and stayed in frame with V and J; all others were non-productive. CDR3 was defined according to IMGT convention as the region running from the second conserved V-encoded cysteine to the conserved J-encoded phenylalanine. Sequences without an unambiguous match to a single V gene segment were excluded from the earlier analysis of 450 to 750 of the donors. In an earlier analysis of 587 of the donors, a V segment was called functional when productive rearrangements were above 56.7%, and segregating when the standard deviation between donors exceeded 5%. A statistical classification framework was built to diagnose cytomegalovirus status from the catalog of TCR beta chain sequences. V and J gene assignment, in a later analysis, came from comparing TCR nucleotide sequences with IMGT/GENE-DB human TR gene sequences. A later analysis assigned CDR3 sequences and most-parsimonious VDJ recombination scenarios with the TCRdist pipeline. In a later analysis, every TCR beta chain was defined by the combination of its CDR3 amino acid sequence and its V-gene family, and reads without a unique V-gene family were dropped. In a later analysis, nearly 600 highly shared, low-generation-probability nucleotide sequences were removed to address suspected cross-contamination and a sequencing artifact. For each public chain, a later analysis derived a clonal expansion index from normalized ranks of inferred template counts within each repertoire. In a later analysis, generation probabilities were computed using a VDJ recombination model fitted to out-of-frame rearrangements, and the results were checked against IGoR. Hypergeometric tests were used in a later analysis to score TCR-TCR, TCR-HLA and TCR-CMV co-occurrence, with a repertoire-size bias correction applied to the TCR pairs. False discovery rates were estimated in a later analysis by permuting HLA or CMV assignments 20 times. In a later analysis, co-occurring TCRs were grouped using DBSCAN, with TCRdist sequence similarity added in when clustering inside HLA-allele-positive subsets. Co-occurrence clustering excluded repertoires with fewer than 30,000 or more than 120,000 public chains, plus five with anomalous nucleotide sharing. Drawn from immuneACCESS, this table holds only the in-frame rearrangements with V and J called that TCRdb kept. Clones are partly lost; checked studies trace under half to an unresolved V gene and leave the rest unexplained. V and J calls and clone size come straight from that table; D and trimming were deduced from the DNA. This sample comprises 85,000 to 120,000 clones, 75% of them detected only once. Roughly 2.9% of the sample is held by the ten biggest clonotypes.

The receptor was isolated from a male donor in good health and CMV-seropositive. The rearrangement combines TRBV18 with TRBJ2-7; the D gene is perhaps TRBD2, from 6 matching bases. Material for sequencing was PBMCs. In nucleotides, the sequence is TGTGCCAGCTCGCAATTGGGGGGAAATTGGTACGAGCAGTACTTC. Its translation reads: CASSQLGGNWYEQYF.